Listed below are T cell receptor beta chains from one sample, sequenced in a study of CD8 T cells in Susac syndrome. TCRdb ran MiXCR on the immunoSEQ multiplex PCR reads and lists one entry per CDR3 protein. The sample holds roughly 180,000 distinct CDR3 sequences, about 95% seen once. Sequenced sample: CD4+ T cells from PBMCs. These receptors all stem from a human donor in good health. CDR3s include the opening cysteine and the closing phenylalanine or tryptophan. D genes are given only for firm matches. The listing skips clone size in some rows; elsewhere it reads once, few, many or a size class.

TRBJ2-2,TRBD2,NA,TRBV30,CAWSNWIPGLGTGELFF,TGTGCCTGGAGTAATTGGATTCCGGGACTAGGAACCGGGGAGCTGTTTTTT
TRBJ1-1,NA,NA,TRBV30,CAWDLAGGGTEAFF,TGTGCCTGGGACCTCGCCGGGGGAGGCACTGAAGCTTTCTTT
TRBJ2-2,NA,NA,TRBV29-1,CSVRRDTGELFF,TGCAGCGTTAGAAGGGACACCGGGGAGCTGTTTTTT
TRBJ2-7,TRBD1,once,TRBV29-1,CSVPSGTGLEQYF,TGCAGCGTCCCTTCGGGGACAGGTCTCGAGCAGTACTTC
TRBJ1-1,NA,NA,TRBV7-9,CASSSTLQGWDTEAFF,TGTGCCAGCAGCTCGACTCTCCAGGGGTGGGACACTGAAGCTTTCTTT
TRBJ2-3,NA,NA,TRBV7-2,CASSYYSDTQYF,TGTGCCAGCAGCTACTACTCGGATACGCAGTATTTT
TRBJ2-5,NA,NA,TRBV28,CASAQGQETQYF,TGTGCCAGCGCCCAGGGACAAGAGACCCAGTACTTC
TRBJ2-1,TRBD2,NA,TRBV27,CASNGLASYNEQFF,TGTGCCAGCAACGGACTAGCGTCTTACAATGAGCAGTTCTTC
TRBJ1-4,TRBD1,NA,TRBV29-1,CSGHRGDEKLFF,TGCAGCGGCCACAGGGGTGATGAAAAACTGTTTTTT
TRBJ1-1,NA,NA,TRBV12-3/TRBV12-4,CASSLGNKAFF,TGTGCCAGCAGTTTGGGGAATAAAGCTTTCTTT
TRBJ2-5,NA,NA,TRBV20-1,CSAREYQSRTQYF,TGCAGTGCTAGGGAGTATCAGAGCCGGACCCAGTACTTC
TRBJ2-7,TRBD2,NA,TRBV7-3,CASSPTSGSYEQYF,TGTGCCAGCAGCCCGACTAGCGGGAGTTACGAGCAGTACTTC
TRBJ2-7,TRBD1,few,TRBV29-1,CSVGTGVGEQYF,TGCAGCGTTGGGACAGGGGTGGGTGAGCAGTACTTC
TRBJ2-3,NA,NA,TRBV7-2,CASSFVRGTDTQYF,TGTGCCAGCAGCTTTGTTCGGGGCACAGATACGCAGTATTTT
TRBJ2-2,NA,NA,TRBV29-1,CSVEWGRNTGELFF,TGCAGCGTTGAATGGGGGAGAAACACCGGGGAGCTGTTTTTT
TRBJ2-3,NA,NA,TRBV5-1,CASSLWPNTDTQYF,TGCGCCAGCAGCTTGTGGCCCAACACAGATACGCAGTATTTT
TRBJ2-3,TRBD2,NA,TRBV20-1,CSAEPRTSGVPDTQYF,TGCAGTGCCGAACCCCGGACTAGCGGGGTCCCAGATACGCAGTATTTT
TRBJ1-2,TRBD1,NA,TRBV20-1,CSATDRGRVGYTF,TGCAGTGCCACGGACAGGGGGCGCGTCGGCTACACCTTC
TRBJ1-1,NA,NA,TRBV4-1,CASTRVGAGRNTEAFF,TGCGCCAGCACCCGGGTGGGCGCGGGTAGGAACACTGAAGCTTTCTTT
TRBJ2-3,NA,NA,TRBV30,CAWSSRRGTDTQYF,TGTGCCTGGAGTTCTCGTCGGGGCACAGATACGCAGTATTTT
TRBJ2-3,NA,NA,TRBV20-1,CSASGGWVTDTQYF,TGCAGTGCTAGTGGCGGATGGGTCACAGATACGCAGTATTTT
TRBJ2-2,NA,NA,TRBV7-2,CASSKGTGELFF,TGTGCCAGCAGCAAGGGTACCGGGGAGCTGTTTTTT